These 10 T cell receptor beta chains were sequenced from one sample in a study of sequential checkpoint blockade in melanoma. Method: immunoSEQ multiplex PCR; TCRdb's copy keeps in-frame clones and lacks some. The table has roughly 16,000 clones, over 70% seen once. Treatment reported: randomized to nivolumab then ipilimumab (arm A) or the reverse (arm B). Source: CD8+ T cells sorted from blood (inferred from file names), taken from a patient given nivolumab and ipilimumab in sequence. The receptors here all came from a human donor with melanoma.

The chain employs TRBV28 and TRBJ2-7; no clear D. The V gene's germline CDR1 is MDHEN and CDR2 SYDVKM. The length of the CDR3 is 15 residues. V lost 5 bases, J lost 4 bases, and 18 bases lay in between. CDR3: CASSTGPSDLYEQYF. CDR3 in DNA: TGTGCCAGCAGTACGGGTCCCTCTGACCTTTACGAGCAGTACTTC.

The J gene is TRBJ1-4, the V gene TRBV7-9, with D tentatively TRBD1 (6 bases). The CDR3 has 14 amino acids. V lost 5 bases and J 6 bases, leaving 13 bases between the germline ends. Germline loops: CDR1 SEHNR, CDR2 FQNEAQ (reference sequence). The CDR3 reads CASSRTGRDEKLFF. DNA for the CDR3: TGTGCCAGCAGCCGCACAGGGCGTGATGAAAAACTGTTTTTT.

The chain joins TRBV10-3 to TRBJ1-1; 8 bases match TRBD1. Trimming took 3 bases from V and 0 from J; bases not matched to a gene: 3. The CDR3 runs 15 residues. Germline loops: CDR1 ENHRY, CDR2 SYGVKD. The CDR3 sequence: CAISDGTGLNTEAFF. As DNA, the CDR3 is TGTGCCATCAGTGACGGGACAGGACTGAACACTGAAGCTTTCTTT.

The chain joins TRBV9 to TRBJ1-2, with a tentative D call TRBD1 (5 bases). V shed 0 bases and J shed 0 bases, with 9 bases lying between them. The CDR3 spans 15 residues. CDR1 is SGDLS, CDR2 YYNGEE, per germline. CDR3 coding DNA: TGTGCCAGCAGCGTAGGTGGGACTGCTAACTATGGCTACACCTTC. Its translation is CASSVGGTANYGYTF. The whole variable domain, filled in from reference TRBV9 and TRBJ1-2, reads DSGVTQTPKHLITATGQRVTLRCSPRSGDLSVYWYQQSLDQGLQFLIQYYNGEERAKGNILERFSAQQFPDLHSELNLSSLELGDSALYFCASSVGGTANYGYTFGSGTRLTVV.

The chain links TRBV10-3 to TRBJ2-7, with TRBD1 as a possible D gene (6 bases). V lost 6 bases and J 2 bases, leaving 17 bases between the germline ends. CDR3 length: 15 residues. CDR1 ENHRY and CDR2 SYGVKD come from the germline V gene. The CDR3 loop reads CAISRDTPNPYEQYF. The CDR3 nucleotides read TGTGCCATCAGCCGGGACACTCCAAATCCCTACGAGCAGTACTTC.

The rearrangement links TRBV5-5 to TRBJ1-3; D uncertain. The V gene lost 2 bases and the J gene lost 0 bases, with 9 bases spanning the gap. The CDR3 runs 15 residues. Germline V gene sequence: CDR1 SGHKS, CDR2 YYEKEE (reference sequence). The CDR3 DNA is TGTGCCAGCAGCTTTGAAGACATCTCTGGAAACACCATATATTTT. Translating it yields CASSFEDISGNTIYF.

CDR3 sequence: CSVVGQGRGYGYTF. In DNA, the CDR3 is TGCAGCGTTGTAGGCCAGGGTAGGGGCTATGGCTACACCTTC. The V gene is TRBV29-1, the J gene TRBJ1-2; D is perhaps TRBD1 (5 bases). V lost 4 bases to trimming and J lost 4 bases, with 16 bases between them. This CDR3 has 14 amino acids. From germline, CDR1 is SQVTM and CDR2 ANQGSEA.

A word on this clone: Sequence at one end of the junction differs from germline and may be a read error. V gene TRBV7-7 combines with J gene TRBJ2-1; 9 bases align to TRBD2. Germline values: CDR1 SSHAT, CDR2 FNYEAQ (reference sequence). The CDR3 spans 15 residues. CDR3 region: CASSLAAGGLHEQFF. The CDR3, as DNA: TGTGCTAGCAGCTTAGCTGCGGGAGGGTTACATGAGCAGTTCTTC.

DNA for the CDR3: TGTGCCAGCAGTTTCCTCACTAGCGGGGCGGCGTTCTTC. This encodes CASSFLTSGAAFF. The chain uses TRBV28 and TRBJ2-1; TRBD2 matches at 10 bases. Trimming took 3 bases from V and 15 from J; bases not matched to a gene: 8. Germline loops: CDR1 MDHEN, CDR2 SYDVKM. The CDR3 runs 13 residues.

This clone came up once. The chain employs TRBV29-1 and TRBJ2-6, with 10 bases identical to TRBD1. The trim removed 6 bases at V and 0 bases at J, leaving 5 bases unmatched. The germline V gene has CDR1 SQVTM and CDR2 ANQGSEA. The CDR3 sequence is 16 residues long. The CDR3 DNA reads TGCAGCGTAGGACAGGGGGAGATCTCTGGGGCCAACGTCCTGACTTTC. This gives the protein CSVGQGEISGANVLTF.